The rows below give T cell receptor beta chains drawn from one sample of a study of T cell responses to AZD1222 COVID-19 vaccine. The data were produced by immunoSEQ multiplex PCR, yet TCRdb's version contains in-frame clones alone and is incomplete. The sample holds 140,000 to 150,000 clones, around nine tenths seen once. The sample consisted of peripheral blood, taken on day 0 of MenACWY control vaccination. These receptors originate from an adult in good health. CDR3s include the opening cysteine and the closing phenylalanine or tryptophan. D genes are given only for firm matches. Where a row states a size, it is once, few, many or the class of an expanded clone; other rows omit it.

d_gene	abundance	v_gene	j_gene	CDR3aa	CDR3nt
-	-	TRBV3-1/TRBV3-2	TRBJ1-4	CASSQGGGPNEKLFF	TGTGCCAGCAGCCAAGGGGGGGGGCCTAATGAAAAACTGTTTTTT
-	-	TRBV30	TRBJ1-1	CACRTGNTEAFF	TGTGCCTGCCGGACGGGGAACACTGAAGCTTTCTTT
TRBD1	-	TRBV9	TRBJ1-1	CASSVAGTGAAFF	TGTGCCAGCAGCGTAGCTGGGACAGGGGCAGCTTTCTTT
TRBD1	-	TRBV5-1	TRBJ2-3	CASSPGTGSTDTQYF	TGCGCCAGCAGCCCTGGGACAGGGAGCACAGATACGCAGTATTTT
TRBD1	-	TRBV27	TRBJ1-1	CASSLGTGAPNTEAFF	TGTGCCAGCAGCTTAGGGACAGGGGCTCCGAACACTGAAGCTTTCTTT
-	-	TRBV6-5	TRBJ2-7	CASSRPPLEQYF	TGTGCCAGCAGCCGGCCTCCGTTGGAGCAGTACTTC
TRBD2	-	TRBV6-4	TRBJ2-1	CASSDVAGGYNEQFF	TGTGCCAGCAGTGACGTTGCGGGGGGTTACAATGAGCAGTTCTTC
-	-	TRBV16	TRBJ1-3	CASSQVRQAAGNTIYF	TGTGCCAGCAGCCAAGTACGACAGGCGGCTGGAAACACCATATATTTT
-	-	TRBV7-9	TRBJ1-4	CASSSGLGLFF	TGTGCCAGCAGCTCAGGATTAGGACTGTTTTTT
TRBD1	-	TRBV5-6	TRBJ1-1	CASSYFAGTGLMNTEAFF	TGTGCCAGCAGCTATTTCGCCGGGACAGGCCTTATGAACACTGAAGCTTTCTTT
-	-	TRBV7-3	TRBJ1-1	CASSLEGAPVGRVYTEAFF	TGTGCCAGCAGCTTAGAAGGGGCACCCGTTGGGAGGGTATACACTGAAGCTTTCTTT
-	-	TRBV7-9	TRBJ1-1	CASSSATEAFF	TGTGCCAGCAGCTCGGCTACTGAAGCTTTCTTT
-	-	TRBV7-3	TRBJ1-1	CASSLEPTSIPTEAFF	TGTGCCAGCAGCTTAGAGCCGACCTCGATACCCACTGAAGCTTTCTTT
-	-	TRBV7-2	TRBJ1-2	CASPGSISNYGYTF	TGTGCCAGCCCGGGGAGCATCTCTAACTATGGCTACACCTTC
-	-	TRBV3-1/TRBV3-2	TRBJ2-7	CASSQEGYEQYF	TGTGCCAGCAGCCAAGAAGGGTACGAGCAGTACTTC
-	-	TRBV28	TRBJ1-2	CASSFTPEGWYGYTF	TGTGCCAGCAGTTTTACGCCCGAAGGGTGGTATGGCTACACCTTC
-	-	TRBV4-1	TRBJ1-5	CASSQEGPGGGSNQPQHF	TGCGCCAGCAGCCAAGAAGGTCCCGGTGGAGGTAGCAATCAGCCCCAGCATTTT
TRBD1	-	TRBV5-5	TRBJ1-5	CASSLGGQGQPQHF	TGTGCCAGCAGCTTGGGGGGACAGGGCCAGCCCCAGCATTTT
-	-	TRBV28	TRBJ2-2	CAAGHVVGGELFF	TGTGCCGCAGGACACGTAGTCGGCGGGGAGCTGTTTTTT
-	-	TRBV6-5	TRBJ2-2	CASRSTATGELFF	TGTGCCAGCAGGTCGACAGCCACCGGGGAGCTGTTTTTT
TRBD1	-	TRBV4-1	TRBJ1-5	CASSQSQGARSQPQHF	TGCGCCAGCAGCCAATCTCAGGGGGCGCGTTCTCAGCCCCAGCATTTT
TRBD2	-	TRBV7-8	TRBJ2-3	CASRMGLAGDTQYF	TGTGCCAGCAGGATGGGACTAGCGGGAGATACGCAGTATTTT
-	-	TRBV5-1	TRBJ1-6	CASSLERSYNSPLHF	TGCGCCAGCAGCTTAGAGAGATCCTATAATTCACCCCTCCACTTT
-	-	TRBV5-1	TRBJ1-4	CASSKPDGFNEKLFF	TGCGCCAGCAGTAAACCGGACGGATTCAATGAAAAACTGTTTTTT
-	-	TRBV29-1	TRBJ2-3	CSVYTDTQYF	TGCAGCGTCTACACAGATACGCAGTATTTT
TRBD2	-	TRBV19	TRBJ2-1	CASSYRGASGYSEQFF	TGTGCCAGTAGCTATCGGGGCGCTAGCGGGTACAGTGAGCAGTTCTTC
-	-	TRBV4-1	TRBJ1-1	CASSQDPTATLNTEAFF	TGCGCCAGCAGCCAAGATCCCACAGCTACATTGAACACTGAAGCTTTCTTT
TRBD1	-	TRBV5-1	TRBJ2-3	CASSSRTGGTDTQYF	TGCGCCAGCAGCTCCCGGACAGGGGGGACAGATACGCAGTATTTT
-	-	TRBV19	TRBJ1-1	CASSYWGMNTEAFF	TGTGCCAGTAGTTATTGGGGCATGAACACTGAAGCTTTCTTT
-	-	TRBV6-5	TRBJ1-2	CASSKQGIANYGYTF	TGTGCCAGCAGTAAACAGGGTATTGCTAACTATGGCTACACCTTC
-	once	TRBV19	TRBJ1-1	CASSIKAENTEAFF	TGTGCCAGTAGTATCAAGGCGGAGAACACTGAAGCTTTCTTT
-	-	TRBV11-2	TRBJ2-2	CASSFNSGQNTGELFF	TGTGCCAGCAGCTTTAACAGCGGTCAGAACACCGGGGAGCTGTTTTTT
TRBD2	-	TRBV29-1	TRBJ2-1	CSGSRLGGAYNEQFF	TGCAGCGGCTCCAGGCTCGGGGGGGCCTACAATGAGCAGTTCTTC
-	-	TRBV19	TRBJ2-7	CASAQGTLPYEQYF	TGTGCCAGTGCCCAAGGGACTCTACCATACGAGCAGTACTTC
-	-	TRBV6-5	TRBJ1-5	CASSRTVNQPQHF	TGTGCCAGCAGCCGGACAGTAAATCAGCCCCAGCATTTT
-	-	TRBV14	TRBJ1-2	CASSPGEVLTDYTF	TGTGCCAGCAGCCCAGGCGAGGTCTTAACTGACTACACCTTC
-	once	TRBV4-1	TRBJ1-2	CASSQGPGQTYGYTF	TGCGCCAGCAGCCAAGGACCCGGACAGACCTATGGCTACACCTTC
TRBD1	-	TRBV7-3	TRBJ1-1	CASSALGTGVTEAFF	TGTGCCAGCAGCGCCCTCGGGACAGGGGTCACTGAAGCTTTCTTT
-	once	TRBV2	TRBJ1-3	CASKGGGTRNTIYF	TGTGCCAGCAAGGGCGGGGGAACTAGAAACACCATATATTTT
-	-	TRBV24-1	TRBJ2-3	CATSDFTDTQYF	TGTGCCACCAGTGATTTCACAGATACGCAGTATTTT
TRBD2	-	TRBV10-3	TRBJ2-7	CAISRLADGYEQYF	TGTGCCATCAGCCGACTAGCGGATGGCTACGAGCAGTACTTC
TRBD1	-	TRBV27	TRBJ1-2	CASSLTDRGDYGYTF	TGTGCCAGCAGTTTAACGGACAGGGGGGACTATGGCTACACCTTC
TRBD2	-	TRBV7-3	TRBJ2-4	CASSLGTSGGIAKNIQYF	TGTGCCAGCAGCTTAGGGACTAGCGGCGGCATAGCCAAAAACATTCAGTACTTC
TRBD1	-	TRBV2	TRBJ1-1	CASSLRQGEAFF	TGTGCCAGCAGTCTAAGACAGGGTGAAGCTTTCTTT
-	-	TRBV5-6	TRBJ1-1	CASSLLGRVGRNTEAFF	TGTGCCAGCAGCTTGCTAGGGCGGGTAGGCCGGAACACTGAAGCTTTCTTT
-	-	TRBV19	TRBJ1-1	CASSVGVNAEAFF	TGTGCCAGTAGCGTTGGGGTCAACGCTGAAGCTTTCTTT
-	-	TRBV18	TRBJ1-2	CASSPATDYGYTF	TGTGCCAGCTCACCAGCGACGGACTATGGCTACACCTTC
-	-	TRBV6-5	TRBJ1-5	CASSRGRSNQPQHF	TGTGCCAGCAGCAGGGGACGAAGCAATCAGCCCCAGCATTTT
-	-	TRBV9	TRBJ1-2	CASSVDPGPNYGYTF	TGTGCCAGCAGCGTAGATCCGGGACCTAACTATGGCTACACCTTC
-	-	TRBV20-1	TRBJ2-1	CSASLGGYNEQFF	TGCAGTGCTAGTCTAGGGGGGTACAATGAGCAGTTCTTC
TRBD2	-	TRBV29-1	TRBJ2-3	CSVVWTSGSADTQYF	TGCAGCGTTGTTTGGACTAGCGGGAGCGCAGATACGCAGTATTTT
-	-	TRBV5-1	TRBJ2-7	CASSTAQGSYEQYF	TGCGCCAGCAGCACAGCACAGGGTTCCTACGAGCAGTACTTC
TRBD1	-	TRBV20-1	TRBJ1-5	CSASGDRGNQPQHF	TGCAGTGCTAGTGGGGACAGAGGCAATCAGCCCCAGCATTTT
-	-	TRBV10-3	TRBJ1-6	CAISDTADSPLHF	TGTGCCATCAGCGACACTGCGGATTCACCCCTCCACTTT
TRBD1	-	TRBV4-2	TRBJ1-5	CASSQTDRGNQPQHF	TGTGCCAGCAGCCAAACCGACAGGGGCAATCAGCCCCAGCATTTT
-	once	TRBV30	TRBJ2-3	CAWSGRGARTDTQYF	TGTGCCTGGAGCGGTCGGGGAGCTCGAACAGATACGCAGTATTTT
TRBD1	-	TRBV9	TRBJ1-3	CASSVEDRAYSGNTIYF	TGTGCCAGCAGCGTAGAAGACAGGGCATACTCTGGAAACACCATATATTTT